Given below is one TCR beta chain in context. The antigen remains undetermined. Treatment in this sample: 15 to 20 received Ad26.COV2.S at low or high dose, single or two shots; about 5 received placebo; per-sample allocation not given. It was on day 63 after the first vaccine or placebo injection that samples were taken. Data came from immunoSEQ multiplex PCR; TCRdb stores just in-frame clones and leaves some out. The repertoire includes about 680,000 clones, 89% of them detected once, and about 1.5% sits in the top ten. Deletions cut 4 bases from V and 0 bases from J, with 16 bases between. This CDR3 is built from 16 residues. Germline V CDR1 and CDR2: SGDLS, YYNGEE. The data were taken from a study of Ad26.COV2.S vaccination and SARS-CoV-2 variants. Study results and limitations: The TCR breadth and depth analyses may have produced an underestimate of total T cell responses. The placebo group had lower spike-specific TCR breadth than the vaccine recipients did.

This sample comprised peripheral blood, obtained in a trial of Ad26.COV2.S vaccine versus placebo. The clonotype originates from a person between 18 and 65 years old who received the Ad26.COV2.S COVID-19 vaccine or a placebo. The V gene is TRBV9, the J gene TRBJ2-5; D might be TRBD1 or TRBD2, each matching 5 bases. CDR3: CASSPRGQGHQETQYF. CDR3 DNA sequence: TGTGCCAGCAGCCCCCGAGGGCAGGGTCACCAAGAGACCCAGTACTTC.